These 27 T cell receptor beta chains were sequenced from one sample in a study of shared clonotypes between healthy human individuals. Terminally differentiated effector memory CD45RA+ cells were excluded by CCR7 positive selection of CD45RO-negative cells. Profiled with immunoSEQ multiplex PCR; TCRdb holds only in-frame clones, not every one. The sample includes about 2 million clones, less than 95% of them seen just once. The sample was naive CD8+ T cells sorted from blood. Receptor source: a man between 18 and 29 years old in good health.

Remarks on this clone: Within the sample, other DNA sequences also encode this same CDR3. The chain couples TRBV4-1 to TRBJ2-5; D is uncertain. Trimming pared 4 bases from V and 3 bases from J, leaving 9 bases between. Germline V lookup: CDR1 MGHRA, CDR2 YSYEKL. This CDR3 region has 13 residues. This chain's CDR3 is CASSLDGEETQYF. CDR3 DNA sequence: TGCGCCAGCAGCCTCGATGGGGAAGAGACCCAGTACTTC.

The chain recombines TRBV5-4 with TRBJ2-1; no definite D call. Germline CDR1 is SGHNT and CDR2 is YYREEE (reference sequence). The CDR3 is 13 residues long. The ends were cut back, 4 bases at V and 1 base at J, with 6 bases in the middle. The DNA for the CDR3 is TGTGCCAGCAGCCCCCTATCCTACAATGAGCAGTTCTTC. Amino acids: CASSPLSYNEQFF.

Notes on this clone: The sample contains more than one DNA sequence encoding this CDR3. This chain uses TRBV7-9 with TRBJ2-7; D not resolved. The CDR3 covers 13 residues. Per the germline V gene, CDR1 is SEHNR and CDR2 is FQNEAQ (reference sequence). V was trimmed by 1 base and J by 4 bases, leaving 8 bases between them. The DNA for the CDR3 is TGTGCCAGCAGCTTAGGGTCGGCTTACGAGCAGTACTTC. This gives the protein CASSLGSAYEQYF.

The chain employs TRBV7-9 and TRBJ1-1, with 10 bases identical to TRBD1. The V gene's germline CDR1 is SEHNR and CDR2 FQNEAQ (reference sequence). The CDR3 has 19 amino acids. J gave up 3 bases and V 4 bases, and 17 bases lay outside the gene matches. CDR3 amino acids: CASSSPGQGSNRWDTEAFF. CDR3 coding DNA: TGTGCCAGCAGCTCTCCGGGACAGGGGTCGAACCGCTGGGACACTGAAGCTTTCTTT.

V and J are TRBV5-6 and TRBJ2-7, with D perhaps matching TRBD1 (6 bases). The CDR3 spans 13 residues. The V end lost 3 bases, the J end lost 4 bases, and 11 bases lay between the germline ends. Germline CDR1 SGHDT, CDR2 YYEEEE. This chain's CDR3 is CASSSGTLYEQYF. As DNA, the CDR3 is TGTGCCAGCAGCTCCGGGACACTTTACGAGCAGTACTTC.

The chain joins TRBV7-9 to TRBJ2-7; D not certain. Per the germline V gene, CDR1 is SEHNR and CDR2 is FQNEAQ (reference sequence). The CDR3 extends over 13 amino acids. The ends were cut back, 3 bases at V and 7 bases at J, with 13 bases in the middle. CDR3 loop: CASSLTQMWEQYF. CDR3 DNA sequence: TGTGCCAGCAGCTTGACACAGATGTGGGAGCAGTACTTC. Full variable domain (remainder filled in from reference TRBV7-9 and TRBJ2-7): DTGVSQNPRHKITKRGQNVTFRCDPISEHNRLYWYRQTLGQGPEFLTYFQNEAQLEKSRLLSDRFSAERPKGSFSTLEIQRTEQGDSAMYLCASSLTQMWEQYFGPGTRLTVT.

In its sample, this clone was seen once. The CDR3 nucleotides read TGTGCCAGTAGTCTCGGGACAGGTTCCTACGAGCAGTACTTC. Translated: CASSLGTGSYEQYF. This chain joins TRBV19 and TRBJ2-7; TRBD1 aligns across 8 bases. The CDR3 spans 14 residues. CDR1 is LNHDA and CDR2 is SQIVND in the germline V gene (reference sequence). With 5 bases clipped from V and 1 base from J, the junction kept 4 bases outside the gene matches.

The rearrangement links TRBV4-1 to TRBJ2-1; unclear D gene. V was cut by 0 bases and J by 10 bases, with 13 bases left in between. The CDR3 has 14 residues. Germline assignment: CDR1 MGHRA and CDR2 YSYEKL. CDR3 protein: CASSQDPVQLEQFF. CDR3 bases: TGCGCCAGCAGCCAAGACCCTGTCCAGTTGGAGCAGTTCTTC.

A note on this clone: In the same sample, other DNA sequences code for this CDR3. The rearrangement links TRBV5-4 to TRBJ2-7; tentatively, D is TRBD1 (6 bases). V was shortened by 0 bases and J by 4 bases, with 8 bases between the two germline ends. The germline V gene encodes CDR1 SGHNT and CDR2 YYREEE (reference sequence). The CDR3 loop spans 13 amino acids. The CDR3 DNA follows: TGTGCCAGCAGCTTGGGGACAGAATACGAGCAGTACTTC. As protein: CASSLGTEYEQYF.

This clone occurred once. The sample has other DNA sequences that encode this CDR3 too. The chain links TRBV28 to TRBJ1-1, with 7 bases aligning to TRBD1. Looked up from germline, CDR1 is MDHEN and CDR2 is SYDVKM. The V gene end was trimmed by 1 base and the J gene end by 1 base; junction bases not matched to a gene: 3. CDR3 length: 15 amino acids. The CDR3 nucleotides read TGTGCCAGCAGTTTATACAGGGGAGGGAACACTGAAGCTTTCTTT. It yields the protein CASSLYRGGNTEAFF.

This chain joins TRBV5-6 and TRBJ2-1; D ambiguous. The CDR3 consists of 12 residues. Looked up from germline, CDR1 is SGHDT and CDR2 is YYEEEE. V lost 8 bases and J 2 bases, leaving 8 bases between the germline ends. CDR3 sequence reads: CASRTAYNEQFF. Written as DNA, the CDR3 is TGTGCCAGTAGGACGGCCTACAATGAGCAGTTCTTC. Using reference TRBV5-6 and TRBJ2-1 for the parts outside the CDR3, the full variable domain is DAGVTQSPTHLIKTRGQQVTLRCSPKSGHDTVSWYQQALGQGPQFIFQYYEEEERQRGNFPDRFSGHQFPNYSSELNVNALLLGDSALYLCASRTAYNEQFFGPGTRLTVL.

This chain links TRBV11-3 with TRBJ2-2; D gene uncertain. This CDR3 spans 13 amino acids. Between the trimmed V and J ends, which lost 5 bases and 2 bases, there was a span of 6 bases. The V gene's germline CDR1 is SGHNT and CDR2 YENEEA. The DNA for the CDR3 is TGTGCCAGCAGCCAGATAAACACCGGGGAGCTGTTTTTT. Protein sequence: CASSQINTGELFF.

The CDR3 nucleotides read TGTGCCAGCAGCTTCTATCAGCCACAGGGAGCCAAAAACATTCAGTACTTC. It encodes CASSFYQPQGAKNIQYF. V and J are TRBV11-2 and TRBJ2-4, with TRBD1 as a possible D gene (6 bases). Looked up from germline, CDR1 is SGHAT and CDR2 is FQNNGV. The CDR3 runs 17 residues. Trimming pared 3 bases from V and 0 bases from J, leaving 15 bases between.

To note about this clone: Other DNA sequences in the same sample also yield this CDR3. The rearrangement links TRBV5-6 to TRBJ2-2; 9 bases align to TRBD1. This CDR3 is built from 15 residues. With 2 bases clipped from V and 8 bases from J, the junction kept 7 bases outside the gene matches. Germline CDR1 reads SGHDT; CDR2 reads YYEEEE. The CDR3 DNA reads TGTGCCAGCAGCTTCCCCGGGACAGGGATGGGGGAGCTGTTTTTT. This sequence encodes CASSFPGTGMGELFF.

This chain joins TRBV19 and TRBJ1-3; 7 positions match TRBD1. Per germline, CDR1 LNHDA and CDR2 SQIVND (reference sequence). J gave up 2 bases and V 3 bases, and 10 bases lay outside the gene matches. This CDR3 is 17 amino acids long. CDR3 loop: CASSIPRGPAPGNTIYF. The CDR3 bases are TGTGCCAGTAGTATCCCAAGGGGGCCAGCTCCTGGAAACACCATATATTTT.

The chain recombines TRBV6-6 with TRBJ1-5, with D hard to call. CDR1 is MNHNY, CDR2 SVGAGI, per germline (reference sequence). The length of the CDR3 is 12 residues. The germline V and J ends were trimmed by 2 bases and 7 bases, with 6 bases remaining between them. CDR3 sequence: CASSYDSQPQHF. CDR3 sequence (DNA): TGTGCCAGCAGTTACGATTCCCAGCCCCAGCATTTT.

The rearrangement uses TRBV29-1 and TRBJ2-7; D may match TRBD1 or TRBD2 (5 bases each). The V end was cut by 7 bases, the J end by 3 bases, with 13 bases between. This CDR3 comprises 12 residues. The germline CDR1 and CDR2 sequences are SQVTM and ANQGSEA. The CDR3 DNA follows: TGCAGCGCACGGGACCAACTCTACGAGCAGTACTTC. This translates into CSARDQLYEQYF.

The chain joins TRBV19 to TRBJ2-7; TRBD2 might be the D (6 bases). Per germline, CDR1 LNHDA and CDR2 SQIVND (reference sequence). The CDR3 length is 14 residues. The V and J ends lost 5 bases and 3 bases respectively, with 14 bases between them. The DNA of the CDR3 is TGTGCCAGTAGTGACCGGGACTTGGACTACGAGCAGTACTTC. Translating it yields CASSDRDLDYEQYF. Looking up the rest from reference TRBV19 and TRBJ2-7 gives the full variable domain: DGGITQSPKYLFRKEGQNVTLSCEQNLNHDAMYWYRQDPGQGLRLIYYSQIVNDFQKGDIAEGYSVSREKKESFPLTVTSAQKNPTAFYLCASSDRDLDYEQYFGPGTRLTVT.

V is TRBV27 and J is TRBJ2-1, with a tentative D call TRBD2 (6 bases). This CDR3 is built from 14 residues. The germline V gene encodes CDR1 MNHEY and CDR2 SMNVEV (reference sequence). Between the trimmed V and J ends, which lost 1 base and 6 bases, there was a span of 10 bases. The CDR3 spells CASSLYGSGNEQFF. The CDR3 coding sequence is TGTGCCAGCAGTTTATACGGGAGTGGCAATGAGCAGTTCTTC.

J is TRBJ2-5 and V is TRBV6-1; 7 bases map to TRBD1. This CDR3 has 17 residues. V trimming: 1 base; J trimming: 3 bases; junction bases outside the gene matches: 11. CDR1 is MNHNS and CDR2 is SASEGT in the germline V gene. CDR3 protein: CASSEVLTGELEETQYF. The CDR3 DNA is TGTGCCAGCAGTGAAGTTTTAACAGGGGAACTTGAAGAGACCCAGTACTTC.

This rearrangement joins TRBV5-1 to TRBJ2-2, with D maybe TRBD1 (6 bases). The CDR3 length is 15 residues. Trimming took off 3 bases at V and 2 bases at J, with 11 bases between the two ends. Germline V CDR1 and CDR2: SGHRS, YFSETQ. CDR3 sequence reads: CASSSRTVNTGELFF. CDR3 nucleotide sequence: TGCGCCAGCAGCTCCCGGACAGTAAACACCGGGGAGCTGTTTTTT.

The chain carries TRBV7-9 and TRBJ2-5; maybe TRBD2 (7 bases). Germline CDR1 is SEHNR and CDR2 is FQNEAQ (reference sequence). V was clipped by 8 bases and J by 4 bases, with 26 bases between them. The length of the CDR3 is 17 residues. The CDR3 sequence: CASGVGGPVPEGETQYF. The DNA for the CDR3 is TGTGCCAGCGGGGTCGGGGGGCCGGTCCCGGAGGGAGAGACCCAGTACTTC.

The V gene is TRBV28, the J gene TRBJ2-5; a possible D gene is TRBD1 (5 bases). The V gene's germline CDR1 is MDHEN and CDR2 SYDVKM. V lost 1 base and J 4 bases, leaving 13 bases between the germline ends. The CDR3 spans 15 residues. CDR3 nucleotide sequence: TGTGCCAGCAGTTTATTTTCCAGGGAAGGAGAGACCCAGTACTTC. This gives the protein CASSLFSREGETQYF. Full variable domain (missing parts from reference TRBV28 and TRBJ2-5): DVKVTQSSRYLVKRTGEKVFLECVQDMDHENMFWYRQDPGLGLRLIYFSYDVKMKEKGDIPEGYSVSREKKERFSLILESASTNQTSMYLCASSLFSREGETQYFGPGTRLLVL.

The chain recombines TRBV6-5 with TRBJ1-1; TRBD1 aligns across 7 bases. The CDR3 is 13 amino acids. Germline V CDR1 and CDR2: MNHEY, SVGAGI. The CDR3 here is CAVRGRVNTEAFF. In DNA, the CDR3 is TGTGCAGTGAGGGGGCGGGTGAACACTGAAGCTTTCTTT.

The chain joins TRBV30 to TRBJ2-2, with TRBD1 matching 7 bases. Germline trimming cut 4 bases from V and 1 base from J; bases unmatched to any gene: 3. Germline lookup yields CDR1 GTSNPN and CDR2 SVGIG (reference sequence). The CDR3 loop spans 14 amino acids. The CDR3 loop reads CAWTGQENTGELFF. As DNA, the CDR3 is TGTGCCTGGACCGGACAGGAGAACACCGGGGAGCTGTTTTTT.

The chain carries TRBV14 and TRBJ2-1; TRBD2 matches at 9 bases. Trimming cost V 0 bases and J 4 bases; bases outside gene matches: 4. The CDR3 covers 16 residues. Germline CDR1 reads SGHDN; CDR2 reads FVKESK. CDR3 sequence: CASSQEASGIYNEQFF. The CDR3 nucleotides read TGTGCCAGCAGCCAAGAGGCTAGCGGGATTTACAATGAGCAGTTCTTC.

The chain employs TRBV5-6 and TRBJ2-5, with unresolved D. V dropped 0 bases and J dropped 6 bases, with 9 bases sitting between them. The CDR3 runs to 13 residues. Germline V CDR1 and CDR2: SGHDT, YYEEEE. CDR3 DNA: TGTGCCAGCAGCTTGGTATGGGGTCAGACCCAGTACTTC. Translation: CASSLVWGQTQYF. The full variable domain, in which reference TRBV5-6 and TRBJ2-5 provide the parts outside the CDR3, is DAGVTQSPTHLIKTRGQQVTLRCSPKSGHDTVSWYQQALGQGPQFIFQYYEEEERQRGNFPDRFSGHQFPNYSSELNVNALLLGDSALYLCASSLVWGQTQYFGPGTRLLVL.